This T cell receptor (beta chain) was profiled in a study of OX40 agonist ivuxolimab in advanced cancers. Background on the study: A history of anti-PD-1, anti-PD-L1 or anti-CTLA-4 therapy was acceptable, and 40% had some.

Produced via immunoSEQ multiplex PCR; TCRdb's table is partial and in-frame only. The table has over 80,000 clones, about 85% seen once. Germline CDR1 is GTSNPN and CDR2 is SVGIG (reference sequence). This CDR3 comprises 9 residues. This clone has only a few counts. Its antigen is not identified. One end of the junction fails to match germline, which may point to a read error. Whole-study results and caveats: Fewer expanded clones were found on average in CD4+ than in CD8+ T cells. The antigens recognized by the expanded peripheral T cells, that is their antigen specificity, were not determined.

This clonotype originated in an adult with an advanced solid tumor such as melanoma, head and neck, liver or kidney cancer. This sample comprised CD4+ or CD8+ T cells sorted from blood, obtained in a trial of the OX40 agonist ivuxolimab. The gene calls are TRBV30 and TRBJ2-7; 7 bases match TRBD2. The DNA for the CDR3 is TGTGCCTGGAGCGCACGGGAGGACTTC. Translating it yields CAWSAREDF.